A single sample is the source of the 26 T cell receptor beta chains below, sequenced in a study of blood T cell repertoires in COVID-19. Assay: immunoSEQ multiplex PCR; the TCRdb copy retains only in-frame clones and omits some. Altogether 150,000 or so clones are present, under 85% being singletons, with the ten largest covering 10% to 15%. Sequenced material: peripheral blood. The receptor source for this set is a man between 65 and 85 years old who had recovered from COVID-19.

The chain uses TRBV5-1 and TRBJ2-4; tentatively, D is TRBD1 (6 bases). CDR1 is SGHRS, CDR2 YFSETQ, per germline. V lost 1 base and J lost 2, with 7 bases in between. The CDR3 has 14 residues. The CDR3 DNA reads as TGCGCCAGCAGCTTGACAGGGACCAAAAACATTCAGTACTTC. Its translation is CASSLTGTKNIQYF.

This rearrangement joins TRBV4-2 to TRBJ2-7; TRBD1 might be the D (5 bases). V lost 0 bases to trimming and J lost 0 bases, with 9 bases between them. This CDR3 is built from 15 residues. CDR1 and CDR2 from the germline V gene are LGHNA and YNFKEQ. CDR3 nucleotide sequence: TGTGCCAGCAGCCAAGACATGGACACCTCCTACGAGCAGTACTTC. This codes for CASSQDMDTSYEQYF.

The chain is built from TRBV7-2 and TRBJ2-5; D perhaps matches TRBD1 (5 bases). From germline, CDR1 is SGHTA and CDR2 FQGNSA. The CDR3 contains 14 residues. Trimming stripped 6 bases from V and 0 bases from J, with 11 bases between. The CDR3 is CASRLTVYQETQYF. The CDR3 DNA reads as TGTGCCAGCAGGTTGACAGTCTACCAAGAGACCCAGTACTTC.

The chain is built from TRBV15 and TRBJ2-7; TRBD2 matches 8 bases. The CDR3 runs 16 residues. The J segment lost 3 bases and the V segment lost 0 bases, leaving 7 bases of the junction unmatched. CDR1 is LNHNV and CDR2 is YYDKDF in the germline V gene (reference sequence). Here the CDR3 DNA reads TGTGCCACCAGCAGAGATGGTAGCGGGACCTTCTACGAGCAGTACTTC. Encoded protein: CATSRDGSGTFYEQYF.

This clone was seen more than once but under ten times. This chain joins TRBV5-4 and TRBJ1-3; D perhaps matches TRBD1 (5 bases). Per germline, CDR1 SGHNT and CDR2 YYREEE (reference sequence). The CDR3 is 16 residues long. The V end was cut by 4 bases, the J end by 0 bases, with 14 bases between. Here the CDR3 DNA reads TGTGCCAGCAGCACAGCGGGGGGATACTCTGGAAACACCATATATTTT. It is translated as CASSTAGGYSGNTIYF.

The chain combines TRBV5-1 with TRBJ2-5, with TRBD1 matching 9 bases. J gave up 5 bases and V 7 bases, and 12 bases lay outside the gene matches. Looked up from germline, CDR1 is SGHRS and CDR2 is YFSETQ. CDR3 length equals 15 residues. CDR3 coding DNA: TGCGCCAGCCGGTGGGACAGGGTGATTCAGGAGACCCAGTACTTC. Protein sequence: CASRWDRVIQETQYF.

The rearrangement joins TRBV5-1 to TRBJ2-1; TRBD2 aligns across 12 bases. CDR1 and CDR2 from the germline V gene are SGHRS and YFSETQ. The CDR3 spans 17 residues. V gave up 0 bases and J gave up 5 bases; unmatched junction bases: 6. This chain's CDR3 is CASSLVLAGGEDNEQFF. CDR3 DNA: TGCGCCAGCAGCTTGGTACTAGCGGGAGGCGAGGACAATGAGCAGTTCTTC.

CDR3 in DNA: TGTGCCAGCAGTGACACAGGGGTTTTGTCCTACGAGCAGTACTTC. Its translation is CASSDTGVLSYEQYF. V and J are TRBV6-1 and TRBJ2-7; 7 nucleotides match TRBD1. CDR3 length: 15 residues. The junction had 6 bases not matched to a gene; V was cut back by 3 bases and J by 1 base. Germline V lookup: CDR1 MNHNS, CDR2 SASEGT.

The CDR3 DNA reads as TGTGCCAGCAGTGAGGGCAGAAACTACGAGCAGTACTTC. As protein: CASSEGRNYEQYF. J is TRBJ2-7 and V is TRBV2; D unresolved. The germline V gene has CDR1 SNHLY and CDR2 FYNNEI. The ends were cut back, 3 bases at V and 3 bases at J, with 9 bases in the middle. The CDR3 spans 13 residues.

The V call is TRBV19, the J call TRBJ1-1, with D tentatively TRBD1 (6 bases). Trimming removed 3 bases at V and 4 bases at J, with 12 bases between. The germline gives CDR1 LNHDA, CDR2 SQIVND (reference sequence). The CDR3 extends over 14 amino acids. The CDR3 sequence is CASSIQGMTTEAFF. For the CDR3, the DNA is TGTGCCAGTAGTATCCAGGGGATGACCACTGAAGCTTTCTTT.

The chain employs TRBV7-3 and TRBJ1-5; 7 nucleotides match TRBD1. The J segment lost 1 base and the V segment lost 5 bases, leaving 8 bases of the junction unmatched. The CDR3 extends over 16 amino acids. CDR1 and CDR2 (germline): SGHTA, FQGTGA. This CDR3 is CASSLQGPGSNQPQHF. The CDR3 bases are TGTGCCAGCAGCCTACAGGGGCCCGGGAGCAATCAGCCCCAGCATTTT. Full variable domain (outside the CDR3, taken from reference TRBV7-3 and TRBJ1-5): GAGVSQTPSNKVTEKGKYVELRCDPISGHTALYWYRQSLGQGPEFLIYFQGTGAADDSGLPNDRFFAVRPEGSVSTLKIQRTERGDSAVYLCASSLQGPGSNQPQHFGDGTRLSIL.

The chain joins TRBV6-5 to TRBJ2-2; D ambiguous. CDR1 and CDR2 (germline): MNHEY, SVGAGI. V lost 0 bases and J lost 6, with 8 bases in between. This CDR3 has 14 amino acids. The CDR3 spells CASSYSQLAGELFF. CDR3 nucleotide sequence: TGTGCCAGCAGTTACTCGCAGTTGGCCGGGGAGCTGTTTTTT.

This chain links TRBV10-3 with TRBJ1-1, with 9 bases identical to TRBD1. The CDR3 consists of 13 residues. Germline V lookup: CDR1 ENHRY, CDR2 SYGVKD. V trimming: 6 bases; J trimming: 4 bases; junction bases outside the gene matches: 3. DNA of the CDR3: TGTGCCATCAGGGGACAGGGCGGCACTGAAGCTTTCTTT. The encoded protein is CAIRGQGGTEAFF.

The CDR3 is CAISERVQGTDTQYF. The CDR3 DNA reads TGTGCCATCAGTGAACGGGTCCAAGGAACAGATACGCAGTATTTT. The V and J genes are TRBV10-3 and TRBJ2-3; D unresolved. Deletions cut 3 bases from V and 3 bases from J, with 13 bases between. The germline gives CDR1 ENHRY, CDR2 SYGVKD. This CDR3 has 15 residues.

This clone came up many times. The chain is built from TRBV11-1 and TRBJ2-6; D remains unclear. Per germline, CDR1 SGHAT and CDR2 FQDESV (reference sequence). The ends were cut back, 7 bases at V and 2 bases at J, with 12 bases in the middle. The CDR3 runs 15 residues. Written as DNA, the CDR3 is TGTGCCAGCACCTCCCGACTGGCTGGGGCCAACGTCCTGACTTTC. This encodes CASTSRLAGANVLTF.

CDR3 region: CASSTGQWEKLFF. CDR3 bases: TGTGCCAGCAGTACGGGACAGTGGGAAAAACTGTTTTTT. This chain connects TRBV6-5 to TRBJ1-4; 7 bases match TRBD1. This CDR3 has 13 residues. The V and J ends lost 5 bases and 8 bases, in that order; junction bases with no gene match: 5. The V gene's germline CDR1 is MNHEY and CDR2 SVGAGI.

This clone occurred a few times. The chain is built from TRBV18 and TRBJ2-7, with 8 positions matching TRBD1. The CDR3 spans 13 residues. Germline CDR1 reads KGHSH; CDR2 reads LQKENI. V trimming: 4 bases; J trimming: 5 bases; junction bases outside the gene matches: 4. CDR3 residues: CASSRDRQNEQYF. The CDR3 region has the DNA TGTGCCAGCTCACGGGACAGGCAAAACGAGCAGTACTTC.

The chain links TRBV4-1 to TRBJ2-1; 11 bases map to TRBD2. The CDR3 covers 15 residues. Germline V lookup: CDR1 MGHRA, CDR2 YSYEKL. V shed 6 bases and J 8 bases; nucleotides not matched to a gene: 9. CDR3 coding DNA: TGCGCCAGCAGACACTTTAGCGGGGGGGACCATGAGCAGTTCTTC. Amino acids: CASRHFSGGDHEQFF.

V usage is TRBV6-5 and J usage is TRBJ2-3; TRBD2 might be the D (5 bases). V was shortened by 6 bases and J by 0 bases, with 7 bases between the two germline ends. From germline, CDR1 is MNHEY and CDR2 SVGAGI. The length of the CDR3 is 13 residues. DNA of the CDR3: TGTGCCAGCAGGAGGGTGAGCACAGATACGCAGTATTTT. Amino acids: CASRRVSTDTQYF.

V usage is TRBV15 and J usage is TRBJ2-7, with D possibly TRBD2 on 5 matching bases. In germline, CDR1 is LNHNV, CDR2 YYDKDF (reference sequence). The V end lost 0 bases, the J end lost 2 bases, and 11 bases lay between the germline ends. There are 15 residues in the CDR3. This chain's CDR3 is CATSRDARAPYEQYF. CDR3 bases: TGTGCCACCAGCAGAGATGCGCGGGCCCCCTACGAGCAGTACTTC.

This clone was found a few times. The CDR3 DNA is TGCGCCAGCAGCCAAGAGTGGGGGCCTGGAAACACCATATATTTT. Translated: CASSQEWGPGNTIYF. The chain carries TRBV4-3 and TRBJ1-3; tentatively, D is TRBD1 (6 bases). This CDR3 has 15 residues. Germline V gene data show CDR1 as LGHNA and CDR2 as YSLEER. V lost 0 bases and J 2 bases, leaving 8 bases between the germline ends.

This clone has just a few counts. This rearrangement joins TRBV3-1 (or the pseudogene TRBV3-2) to TRBJ2-5; maybe TRBD1 (6 bases). Per germline, CDR1 LGHDT and CDR2 YNNKEL (reference sequence). V was clipped by 3 bases and J by 5 bases, with 13 bases between them. There are 14 residues in the CDR3. CDR3 bases: TGTGCCAGCAGCCAGCGACAGGCGTCGGAGACCCAGTACTTC. Residues: CASSQRQASETQYF.

The gene calls are TRBV27 and TRBJ2-5; D is possibly TRBD1 (5 bases). The CDR3 is made up of 12 amino acids. The ends were cut back, 6 bases at V and 2 bases at J, with 7 bases in the middle. Per the germline V gene, CDR1 is MNHEY and CDR2 is SMNVEV (reference sequence). Here the CDR3 DNA reads TGTGCCAGCAGGGGGCTTCAAGAGACCCAGTACTTC. Translation gives CASRGLQETQYF.

Here the CDR3 reads CASSLGSGSGNEQFF. DNA of the CDR3: TGTGCCAGCAGCTTGGGTAGCGGGAGTGGAAATGAGCAGTTCTTC. V and J are TRBV7-9 and TRBJ2-1, with 9 nucleotides matching TRBD2. There are 15 residues in the CDR3. The germline V gene encodes CDR1 SEHNR and CDR2 FQNEAQ (reference sequence). Trimming took 3 bases from V and 7 from J; bases not matched to a gene: 7.

The V gene is TRBV28, the J gene TRBJ2-3, with 9 bases aligning to TRBD1. The CDR3 loop spans 17 amino acids. CDR1 and CDR2 from the germline V gene are MDHEN and SYDVKM. J gave up 0 bases and V 8 bases, and 12 bases lay outside the gene matches. This CDR3 reads CASGTGLTHLSTDTQYF. CDR3 DNA sequence: TGTGCCAGCGGGACAGGGCTCACTCACCTTAGCACAGATACGCAGTATTTT.

The chain employs TRBV28 and TRBJ1-5; D unresolved. V was trimmed by 1 base and J by 3 bases, leaving 10 bases between them. The CDR3 is made up of 15 amino acids. CDR1 and CDR2 from the germline V gene are MDHEN and SYDVKM. CDR3 protein: CASSLLRGYNQPQHF. The CDR3 DNA reads as TGTGCCAGCAGTTTATTACGGGGTTACAATCAGCCCCAGCATTTT.